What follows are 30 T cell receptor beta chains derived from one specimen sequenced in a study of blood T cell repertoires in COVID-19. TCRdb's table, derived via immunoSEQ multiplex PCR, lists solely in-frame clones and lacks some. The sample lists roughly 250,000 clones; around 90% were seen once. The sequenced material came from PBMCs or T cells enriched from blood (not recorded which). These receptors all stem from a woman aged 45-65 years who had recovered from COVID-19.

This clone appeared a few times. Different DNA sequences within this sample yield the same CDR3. CDR3 DNA: TGTGCCAGTAGTCGGGACAGGGCAGGCAATCAGCCCCAGCATTTT. Protein product: CASSRDRAGNQPQHF. The rearrangement joins TRBV19 to TRBJ1-5, with 9 bases fitting TRBD1. Trimming at V came to 5 bases and at J to 2 bases, leaving 4 bases not matched to a gene. Germline lookup yields CDR1 LNHDA and CDR2 SQIVND (reference sequence). The CDR3 extends over 15 amino acids.

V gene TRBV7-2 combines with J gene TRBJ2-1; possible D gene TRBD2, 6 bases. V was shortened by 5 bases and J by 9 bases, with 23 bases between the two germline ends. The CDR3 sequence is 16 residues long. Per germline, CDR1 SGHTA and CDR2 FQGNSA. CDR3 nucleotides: TGTGCCAGCAGCCTGTTTAGGGGAGGCCACGGGGGTGAGCAGTTCTTC. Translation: CASSLFRGGHGGEQFF. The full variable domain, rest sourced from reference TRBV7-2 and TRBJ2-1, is GAGVSQSPSNKVTEKGKDVELRCDPISGHTALYWYRQSLGQGLEFLIYFQGNSAPDKSGLPSDRFSAERTGGSVSTLTIQRTQQEDSAVYLCASSLFRGGHGGEQFFGPGTRLTVL.

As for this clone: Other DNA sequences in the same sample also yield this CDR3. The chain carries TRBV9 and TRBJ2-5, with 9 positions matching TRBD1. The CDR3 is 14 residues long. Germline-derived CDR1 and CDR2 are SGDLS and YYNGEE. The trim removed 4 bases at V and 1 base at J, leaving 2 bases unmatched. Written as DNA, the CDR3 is TGTGCCAGCAGCCTGGGACAGGGCCAAGAGACCCAGTACTTC. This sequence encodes CASSLGQGQETQYF.

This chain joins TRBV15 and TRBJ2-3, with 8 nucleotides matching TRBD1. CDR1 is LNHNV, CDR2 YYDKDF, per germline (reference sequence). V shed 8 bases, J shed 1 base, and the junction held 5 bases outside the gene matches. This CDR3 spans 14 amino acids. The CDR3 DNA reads TGTGCCACCGCCCCGGGACAGGGCACAGATACGCAGTATTTT. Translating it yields CATAPGQGTDTQYF.

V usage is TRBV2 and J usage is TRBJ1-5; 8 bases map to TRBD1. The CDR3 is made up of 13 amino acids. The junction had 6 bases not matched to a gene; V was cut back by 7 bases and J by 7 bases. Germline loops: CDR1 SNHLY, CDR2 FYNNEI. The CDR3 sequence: CASTGQGEQPQHF. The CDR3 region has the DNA TGTGCCAGCACAGGACAGGGTGAACAGCCCCAGCATTTT.

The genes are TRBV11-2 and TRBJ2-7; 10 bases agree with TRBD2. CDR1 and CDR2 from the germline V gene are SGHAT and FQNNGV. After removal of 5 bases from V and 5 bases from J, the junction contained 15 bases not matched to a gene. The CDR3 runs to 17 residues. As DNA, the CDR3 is TGTGCCAGCAGCAACCCTCTTGTCCTAGCGGGAGCCAACGAGCAGTACTTC. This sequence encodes CASSNPLVLAGANEQYF.

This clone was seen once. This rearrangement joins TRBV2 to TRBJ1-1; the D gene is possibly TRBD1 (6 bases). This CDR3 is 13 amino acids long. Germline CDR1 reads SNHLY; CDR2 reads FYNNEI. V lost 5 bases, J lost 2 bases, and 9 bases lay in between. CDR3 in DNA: TGTGCCAGCAGTCCGGGACATAACACTGAAGCTTTCTTT. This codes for CASSPGHNTEAFF.

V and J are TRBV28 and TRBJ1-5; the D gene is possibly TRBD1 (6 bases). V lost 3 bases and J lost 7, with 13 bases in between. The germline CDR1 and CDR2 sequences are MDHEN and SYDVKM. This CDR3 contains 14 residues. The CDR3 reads CASSLTGWAQPQHF. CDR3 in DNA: TGTGCCAGCAGTTTGACAGGATGGGCGCAGCCCCAGCATTTT.

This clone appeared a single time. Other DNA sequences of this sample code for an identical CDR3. The CDR3 protein is CASSPRRTGELFF. The CDR3 bases are TGTGCCAGCTCACCACGGCGGACCGGGGAGCTGTTTTTT. The chain combines TRBV18 with TRBJ2-2; no reliable D call. The CDR3 runs 13 residues. The V and J ends lost 1 base and 5 bases respectively, with 5 bases between them. Looked up from germline, CDR1 is KGHSH and CDR2 is LQKENI. Supplemented by reference TRBV18 and TRBJ2-2, the full variable domain reads NAGVMQNPRHLVRRRGQEARLRCSPMKGHSHVYWYRQLPEEGLKFMVYLQKENIIDESGMPKERFSAEFPKEGPSILRIQQVVRGDSAAYFCASSPRRTGELFFGEGSRLTVL.

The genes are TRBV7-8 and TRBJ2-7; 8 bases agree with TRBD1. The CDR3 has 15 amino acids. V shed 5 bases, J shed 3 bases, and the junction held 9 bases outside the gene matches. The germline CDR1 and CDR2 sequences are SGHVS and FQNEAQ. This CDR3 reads CASSHDRGKIYEQYF. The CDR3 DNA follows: TGTGCCAGCAGCCACGACAGGGGTAAGATCTACGAGCAGTACTTC.

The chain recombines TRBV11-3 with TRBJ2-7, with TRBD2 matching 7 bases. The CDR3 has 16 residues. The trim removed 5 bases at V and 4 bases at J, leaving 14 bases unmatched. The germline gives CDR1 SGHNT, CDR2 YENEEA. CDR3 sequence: CASSTRSAAGLYEQYF. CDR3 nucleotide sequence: TGTGCCAGCAGCACCAGGAGTGCTGCGGGACTATACGAGCAGTACTTC.

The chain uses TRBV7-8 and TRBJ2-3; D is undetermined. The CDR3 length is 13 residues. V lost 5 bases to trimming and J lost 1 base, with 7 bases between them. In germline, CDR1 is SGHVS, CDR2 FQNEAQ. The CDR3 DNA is TGTGCCAGCAGCCGCCCAGGCACAGATACGCAGTATTTT. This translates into CASSRPGTDTQYF.

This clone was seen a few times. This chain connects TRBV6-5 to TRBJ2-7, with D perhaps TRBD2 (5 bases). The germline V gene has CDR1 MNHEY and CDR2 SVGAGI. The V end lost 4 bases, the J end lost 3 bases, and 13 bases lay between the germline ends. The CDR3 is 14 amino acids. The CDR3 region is CASSSAGSRYEQYF. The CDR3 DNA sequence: TGTGCCAGCAGTTCTGCGGGCTCTCGCTACGAGCAGTACTTC.

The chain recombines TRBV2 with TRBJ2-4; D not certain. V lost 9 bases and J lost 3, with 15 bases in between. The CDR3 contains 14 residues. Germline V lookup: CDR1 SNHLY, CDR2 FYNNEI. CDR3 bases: TGTGCCAGTCGTGTCGGGTTGGGCAAAAACATTCAGTACTTC. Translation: CASRVGLGKNIQYF.

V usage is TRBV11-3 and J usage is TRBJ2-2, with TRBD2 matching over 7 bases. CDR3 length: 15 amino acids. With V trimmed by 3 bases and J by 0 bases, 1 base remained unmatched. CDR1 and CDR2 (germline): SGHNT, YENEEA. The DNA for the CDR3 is TGTGCCAGCAGCTTTGGACTAGCGAACACCGGGGAGCTGTTTTTT. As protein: CASSFGLANTGELFF.

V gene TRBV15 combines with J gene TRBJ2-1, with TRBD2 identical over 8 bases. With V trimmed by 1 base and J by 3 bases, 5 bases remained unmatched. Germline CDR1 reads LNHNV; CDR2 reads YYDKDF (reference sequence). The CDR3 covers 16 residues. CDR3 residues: CATSRVREGRYNEQFF. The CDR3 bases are TGTGCCACCAGCAGAGTACGGGAGGGCCGCTACAATGAGCAGTTCTTC.

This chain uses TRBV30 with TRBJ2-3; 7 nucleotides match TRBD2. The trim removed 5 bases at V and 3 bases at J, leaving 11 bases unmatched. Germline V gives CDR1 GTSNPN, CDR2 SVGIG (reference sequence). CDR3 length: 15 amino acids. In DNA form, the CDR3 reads TGTGCCTGGGGGGGAGCGGGATTGGGGACAGATACGCAGTATTTT. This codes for CAWGGAGLGTDTQYF.

CDR3 sequence reads: CAQGTRVLGELFF. CDR3 sequence (DNA): TGTGCCCAAGGGACTAGGGTGTTAGGGGAGCTGTTTTTT. The genes are TRBV30 and TRBJ2-2; TRBD2 matches at 8 bases. CDR1 is GTSNPN and CDR2 is SVGIG in the germline V gene (reference sequence). The trim removed 8 bases at V and 8 bases at J, leaving 10 bases unmatched. CDR3 length: 13 amino acids.

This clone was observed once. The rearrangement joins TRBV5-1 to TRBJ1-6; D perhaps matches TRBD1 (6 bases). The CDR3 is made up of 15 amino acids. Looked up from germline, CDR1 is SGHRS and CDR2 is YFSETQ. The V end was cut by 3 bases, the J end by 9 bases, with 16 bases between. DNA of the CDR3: TGCGCCAGCAGCTCAGTGGGACAATCTTTTTCACCCCTCCACTTT. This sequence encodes CASSSVGQSFSPLHF.

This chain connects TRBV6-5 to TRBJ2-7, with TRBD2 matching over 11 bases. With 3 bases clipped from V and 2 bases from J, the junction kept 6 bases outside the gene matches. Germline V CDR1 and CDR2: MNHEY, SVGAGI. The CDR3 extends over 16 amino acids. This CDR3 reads CASSYGTSGQTYEQYF. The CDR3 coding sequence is TGTGCCAGCAGTTATGGGACTAGCGGACAGACCTACGAGCAGTACTTC.

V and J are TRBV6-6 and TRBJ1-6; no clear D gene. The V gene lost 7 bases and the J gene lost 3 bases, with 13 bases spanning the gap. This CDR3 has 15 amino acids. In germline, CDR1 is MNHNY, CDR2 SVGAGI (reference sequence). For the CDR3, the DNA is TGTGCCAGCATTACGAGCTTACGCTATAATTCACCCCTCCACTTT. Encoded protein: CASITSLRYNSPLHF.

The CDR3 sequence: CASSSGQNIDTQYF. In DNA form, the CDR3 reads TGTGCCAGCAGCTCGGGACAGAATATAGATACGCAGTATTTT. This chain connects TRBV5-8 to TRBJ2-3; 7 positions agree with TRBD1. Germline V gives CDR1 SGHTS, CDR2 YDEGEE. V was pared by 3 bases and J by 5 bases, with 6 bases of the junction left unmatched. The CDR3 spans 14 residues.

This CDR3 reads CASSDNGQGYGYTF. In nucleotides, the CDR3 is TGCGCCAGCAGCGATAACGGACAGGGCTATGGCTACACCTTC. V is TRBV5-1 and J is TRBJ1-2; 8 bases agree with TRBD1. CDR3 length: 14 residues. After removal of 4 bases from V and 4 bases from J, the junction contained 6 bases not matched to a gene. Germline V CDR1 and CDR2: SGHRS, YFSETQ.

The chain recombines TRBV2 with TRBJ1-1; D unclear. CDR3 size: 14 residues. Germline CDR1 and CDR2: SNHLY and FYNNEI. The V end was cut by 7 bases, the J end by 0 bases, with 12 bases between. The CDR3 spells CASTTGYMNTEAFF. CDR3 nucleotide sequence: TGTGCCAGCACGACGGGGTACATGAACACTGAAGCTTTCTTT.

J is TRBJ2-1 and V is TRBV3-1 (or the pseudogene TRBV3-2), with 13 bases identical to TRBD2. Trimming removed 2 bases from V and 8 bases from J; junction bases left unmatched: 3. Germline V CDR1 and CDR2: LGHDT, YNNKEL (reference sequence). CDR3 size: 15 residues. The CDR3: CASSQRTSGSDEQFF. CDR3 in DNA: TGTGCCAGCAGCCAACGGACTAGCGGGAGCGATGAGCAGTTCTTC.

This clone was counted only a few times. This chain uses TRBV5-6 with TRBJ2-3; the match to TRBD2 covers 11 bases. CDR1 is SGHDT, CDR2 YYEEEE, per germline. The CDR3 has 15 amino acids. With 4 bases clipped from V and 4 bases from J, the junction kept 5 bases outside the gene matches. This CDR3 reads CASSGRLAGPDTQYF. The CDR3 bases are TGTGCCAGCAGCGGACGACTAGCGGGGCCAGATACGCAGTATTTT.

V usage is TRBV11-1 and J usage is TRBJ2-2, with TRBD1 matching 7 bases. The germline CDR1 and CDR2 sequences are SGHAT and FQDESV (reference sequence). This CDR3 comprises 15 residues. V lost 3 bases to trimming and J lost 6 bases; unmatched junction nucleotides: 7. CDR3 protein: CASSFRQGNSGELFF. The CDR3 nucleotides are TGTGCCAGCAGCTTCCGACAGGGAAATTCCGGGGAGCTGTTTTTT.

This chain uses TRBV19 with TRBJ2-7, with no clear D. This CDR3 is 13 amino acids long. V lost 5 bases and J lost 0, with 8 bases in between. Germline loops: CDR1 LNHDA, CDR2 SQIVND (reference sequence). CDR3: CASSGSSSYEQYF. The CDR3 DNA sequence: TGTGCCAGTAGTGGCTCAAGCTCCTACGAGCAGTACTTC. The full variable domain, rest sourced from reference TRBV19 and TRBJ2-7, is DGGITQSPKYLFRKEGQNVTLSCEQNLNHDAMYWYRQDPGQGLRLIYYSQIVNDFQKGDIAEGYSVSREKKESFPLTVTSAQKNPTAFYLCASSGSSSYEQYFGPGTRLTVT.

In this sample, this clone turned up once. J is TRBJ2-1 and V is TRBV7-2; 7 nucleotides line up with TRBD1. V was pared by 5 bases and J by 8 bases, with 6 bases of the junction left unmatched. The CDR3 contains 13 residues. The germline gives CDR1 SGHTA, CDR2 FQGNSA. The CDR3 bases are TGTGCCAGCAGCACCGACAGGGATGATGAGCAGTTCTTC. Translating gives CASSTDRDDEQFF. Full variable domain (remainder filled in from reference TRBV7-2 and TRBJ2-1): GAGVSQSPSNKVTEKGKDVELRCDPISGHTALYWYRQSLGQGLEFLIYFQGNSAPDKSGLPSDRFSAERTGGSVSTLTIQRTQQEDSAVYLCASSTDRDDEQFFGPGTRLTVL.

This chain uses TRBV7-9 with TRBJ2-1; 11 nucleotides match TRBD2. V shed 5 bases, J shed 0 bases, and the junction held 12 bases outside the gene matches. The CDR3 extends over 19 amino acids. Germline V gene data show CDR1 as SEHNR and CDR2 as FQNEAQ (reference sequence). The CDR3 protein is CASSLSGRAPIRSYNEQFF. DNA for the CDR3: TGTGCCAGCAGCCTTAGCGGGAGGGCCCCCATACGCTCCTACAATGAGCAGTTCTTC.